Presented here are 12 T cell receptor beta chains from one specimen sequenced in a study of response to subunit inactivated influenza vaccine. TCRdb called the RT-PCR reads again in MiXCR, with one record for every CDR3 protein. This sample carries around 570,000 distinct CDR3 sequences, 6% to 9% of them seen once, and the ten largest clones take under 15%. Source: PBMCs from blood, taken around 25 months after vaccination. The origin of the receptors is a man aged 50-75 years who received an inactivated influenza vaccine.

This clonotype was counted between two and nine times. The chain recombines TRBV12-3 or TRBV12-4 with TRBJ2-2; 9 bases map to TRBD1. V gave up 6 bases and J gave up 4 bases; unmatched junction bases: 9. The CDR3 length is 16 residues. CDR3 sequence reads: CASSLGQGSGTGELFF. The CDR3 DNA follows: TGTGCCAGCAGCCTTGGACAGGGGTCGGGCACCGGGGAGCTGTTTTTT.

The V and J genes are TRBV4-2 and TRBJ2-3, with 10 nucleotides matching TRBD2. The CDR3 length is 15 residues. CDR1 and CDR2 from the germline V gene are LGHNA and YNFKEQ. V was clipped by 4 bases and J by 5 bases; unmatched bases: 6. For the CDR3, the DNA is TGTGCCAGCAGCCGGACTAGCGGTGCCGGAGATACGCAGTATTTT. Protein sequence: CASSRTSGAGDTQYF.

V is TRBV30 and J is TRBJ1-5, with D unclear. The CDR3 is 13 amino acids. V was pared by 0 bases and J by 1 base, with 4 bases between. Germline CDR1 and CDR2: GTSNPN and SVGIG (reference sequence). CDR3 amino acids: CAWSVGSNQPQHF. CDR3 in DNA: TGTGCCTGGAGTGTGGGGAGCAATCAGCCCCAGCATTTT.

The CDR3 DNA follows: TGTGCCAGCAGTCCGACGCAGGGAGATACCGGGGAGCTGTTTTTT. Translated: CASSPTQGDTGELFF. This chain joins TRBV7-3 and TRBJ2-2, with D perhaps assigned TRBD1 or TRBD2 (5 bases each). The CDR3 runs to 15 residues. Trimming took 6 bases from V and 5 from J, leaving 16 bases between them. CDR1 is SGHTA, CDR2 FQGTGA, per germline. The whole variable domain, filled in from reference TRBV7-3 and TRBJ2-2, reads GAGVSQTPSNKVTEKGKYVELRCDPISGHTALYWYRQSLGQGPEFLIYFQGTGAADDSGLPNDRFFAVRPEGSVSTLKIQRTERGDSAVYLCASSPTQGDTGELFFGEGSRLTVL.

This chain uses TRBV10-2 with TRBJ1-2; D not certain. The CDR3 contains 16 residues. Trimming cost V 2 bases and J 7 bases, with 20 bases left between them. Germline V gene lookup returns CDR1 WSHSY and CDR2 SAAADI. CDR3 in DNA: TGCGCCAGCAGTGAGGCCCGACTGCCCGGCAGTGGTGGCTACACCTTC. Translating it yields CASSEARLPGSGGYTF.

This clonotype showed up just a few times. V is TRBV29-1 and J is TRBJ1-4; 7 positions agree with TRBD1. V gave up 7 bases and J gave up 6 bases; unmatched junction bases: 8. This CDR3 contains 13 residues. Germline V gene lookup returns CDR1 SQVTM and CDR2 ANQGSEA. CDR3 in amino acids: CSAIQGSDEKLFF. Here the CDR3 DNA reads TGCAGCGCAATACAGGGGTCGGATGAAAAACTGTTTTTT.

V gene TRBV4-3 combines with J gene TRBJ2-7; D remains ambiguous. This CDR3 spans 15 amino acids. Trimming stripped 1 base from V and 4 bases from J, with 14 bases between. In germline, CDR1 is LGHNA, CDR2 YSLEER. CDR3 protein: CASSQVRGLNYEQYF. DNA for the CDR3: TGCGCCAGCAGCCAAGTTCGCGGATTGAATTACGAGCAGTACTTC.

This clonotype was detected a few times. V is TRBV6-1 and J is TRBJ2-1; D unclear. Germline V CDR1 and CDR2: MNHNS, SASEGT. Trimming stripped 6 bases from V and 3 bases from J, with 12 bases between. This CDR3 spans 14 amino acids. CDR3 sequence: CASSPDWLYNEQFF. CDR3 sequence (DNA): TGTGCCAGCAGCCCTGACTGGCTCTACAATGAGCAGTTCTTC.

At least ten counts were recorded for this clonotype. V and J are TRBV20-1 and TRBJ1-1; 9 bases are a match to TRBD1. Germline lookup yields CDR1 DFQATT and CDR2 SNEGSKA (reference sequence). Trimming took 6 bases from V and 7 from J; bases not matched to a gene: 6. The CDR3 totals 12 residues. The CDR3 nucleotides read TGCAGTGCCCTAACAGGGGGCAGTGAAGCTTTCTTT. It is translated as CSALTGGSEAFF.

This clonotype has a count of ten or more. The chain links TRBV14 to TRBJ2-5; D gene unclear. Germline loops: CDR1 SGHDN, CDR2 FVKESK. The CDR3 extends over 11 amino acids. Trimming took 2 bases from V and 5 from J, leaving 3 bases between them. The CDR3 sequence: CASSQFETQYF. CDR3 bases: TGTGCCAGCAGCCAATTCGAGACCCAGTACTTC.

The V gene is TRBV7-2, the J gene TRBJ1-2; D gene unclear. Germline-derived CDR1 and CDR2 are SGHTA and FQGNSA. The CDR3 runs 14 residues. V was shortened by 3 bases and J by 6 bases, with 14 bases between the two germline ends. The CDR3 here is CASSFLQNPDGYTF. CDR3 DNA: TGTGCCAGCAGCTTTTTACAGAATCCTGATGGCTACACCTTC.

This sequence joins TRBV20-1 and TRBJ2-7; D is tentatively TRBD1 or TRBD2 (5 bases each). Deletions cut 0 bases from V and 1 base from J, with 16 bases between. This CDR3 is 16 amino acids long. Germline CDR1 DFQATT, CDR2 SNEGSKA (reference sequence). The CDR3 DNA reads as TGCAGTGCTAGAGATCTGAGGGGAGCAGGTTCCTACGAGCAGTACTTC. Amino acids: CSARDLRGAGSYEQYF.